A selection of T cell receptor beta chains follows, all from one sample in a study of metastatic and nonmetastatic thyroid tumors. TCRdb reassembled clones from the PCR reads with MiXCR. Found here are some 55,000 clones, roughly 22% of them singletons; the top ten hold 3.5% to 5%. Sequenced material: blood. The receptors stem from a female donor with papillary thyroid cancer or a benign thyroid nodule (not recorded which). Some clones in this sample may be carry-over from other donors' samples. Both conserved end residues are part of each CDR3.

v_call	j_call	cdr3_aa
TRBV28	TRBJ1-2	CASLPTRDYRYTF
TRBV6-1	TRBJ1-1	CASIELGNTEAFF
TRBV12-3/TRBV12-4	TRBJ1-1	CASRGTGRGTEAFF
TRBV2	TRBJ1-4	CASSADRVDEKLFF
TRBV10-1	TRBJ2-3	CASSEGIGSGGYTQYF
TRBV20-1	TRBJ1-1	CTAQRGAKSSEAFF
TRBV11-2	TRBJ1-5	CASSLDGQPQHF
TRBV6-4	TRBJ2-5	CASSLAGGETQYF
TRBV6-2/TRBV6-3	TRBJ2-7	CASCYGVGPYVQYF
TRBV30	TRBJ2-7	CAWSRPAYEQYF
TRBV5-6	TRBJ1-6	CASSPGTGINSPLHF
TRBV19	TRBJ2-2	CASSARQGALDGELFF
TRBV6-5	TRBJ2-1	CASSYMGQGAREQFF
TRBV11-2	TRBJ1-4	CASSSGAANEKLFF
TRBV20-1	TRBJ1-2	CSASTAGTKRSGYTF
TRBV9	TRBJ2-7	CASSVNPEPSGEQYF
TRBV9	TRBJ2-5	CASSSSGARETQYF
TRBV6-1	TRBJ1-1	CASSVTGALNTEAFF
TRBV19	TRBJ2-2	CASRRGRIRGGELFF
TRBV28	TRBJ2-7	CASSPQTEEQYF
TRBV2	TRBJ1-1	CASRAQGGITEAFF
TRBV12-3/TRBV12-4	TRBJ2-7	CASRMQQGPYEQYF
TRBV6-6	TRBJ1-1	CASSYGQVNTEAFF
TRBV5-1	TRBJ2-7	CASSRLRGRHEQYF
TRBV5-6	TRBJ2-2	CASSSTSGANTGELFF
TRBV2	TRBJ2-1	CASSPPDGGEQFF
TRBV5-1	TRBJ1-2	CASSLDPGAGGYTF
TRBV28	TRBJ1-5	CASRRNRGDQPQHF
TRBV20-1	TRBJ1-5	CSARDRTGGGQPPHF
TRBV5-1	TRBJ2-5	CASSLRAETQYF
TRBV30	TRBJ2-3	CAWRWRGQDTQYF
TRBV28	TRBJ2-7	CASSLEGQNDEQYF
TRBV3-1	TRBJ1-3	CASSQDMRGHSGNTIYF
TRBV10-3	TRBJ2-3	CAISYSGNTDTQYF
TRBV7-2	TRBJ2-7	CASRPAGGYEQYF
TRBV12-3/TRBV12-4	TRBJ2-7	CASSLALLGSEQYF
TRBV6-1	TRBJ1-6	CASSERYVRTYVKSPLHF
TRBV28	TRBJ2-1	CASNPRSGRAYNEQFF
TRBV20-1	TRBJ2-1	CSAPEIGGRSHEQFF